This T cell receptor (beta chain) was documented in a study of cytotoxic CD8 clonotypes in ibrutinib-treated CLL. Whole-study context: Of a cohort that held some 12 relapsed/refractory and some 14 treatment-naive patients, roughly 18 were IGHV unmutated. Sample averages reached 250,000 to 300,000 productive templates and over 85,000 productive rearrangements.

The assay was immunoSEQ multiplex PCR, and TCRdb's table has in-frame clones only and misses some. The repertoire holds roughly 220,000 clones, with around 75% as singletons. Trimming left V 5 bases short and J 8 bases short, with 10 bases between. Germline V gives CDR1 PRHDT, CDR2 FYEKMQ (reference sequence). The CDR3 loop spans 13 amino acids. The sequencing here drew on PBMCs, taken after 12 months of ibrutinib treatment. The chain has TRBV13 and TRBJ1-6; D perhaps matches TRBD1 (6 bases). The receptor was isolated from a human donor with chronic lymphocytic leukemia. CDR3 sequence (DNA): TGTGCCAGCAGCATCAGGGGTTATTCACCCCTCCACTTT. Translation gives CASSIRGYSPLHF.